This T cell receptor (beta chain) was obtained from a study of OX40 agonist ivuxolimab in advanced cancers. For the study at large: Allowance was made for prior anti-PD-1, anti-PD-L1 or anti-CTLA-4 therapy, and about 40% had some.

The repertoire was sequenced with immunoSEQ multiplex PCR; TCRdb's copy has only in-frame clones and lacks some. The table has about 63,000 clones, around 82% seen once. Study results and caveats: Expanded peripheral T cell antigen specificity was not determined.

Germline assignment: CDR1 MNHEY and CDR2 SVGAGI. The CDR3 covers 15 residues. The V gene end was trimmed by 6 bases and the J gene end by 6 bases; junction bases not matched to a gene: 14. On this clone: Its antigen is unknown.

The sequence was obtained from an adult with an advanced solid tumor such as melanoma, head and neck, liver or kidney cancer. The chain recombines TRBV6-5 with TRBJ2-7; TRBD2 matches 7 bases. The sequencing used CD4+ or CD8+ T cells sorted from blood, collected in a trial of the OX40 agonist ivuxolimab. CDR3 amino acids: CASRGRGAGSFEQYF. CDR3 bases: TGTGCCAGCAGAGGGAGAGGAGCGGGGTCTTTCGAGCAGTACTTC.